The 12 T cell receptor beta chains below come from one sample, sequenced in a study of human T cells and chemical hapten exposure. Unique molecular identifiers were linked by the library to individual cDNA molecules. One entry per CDR3 protein results from TCRdb running MiXCR on the reads. The table lists around 5,300 distinct CDR3 sequences, less than 65% of them singletons. Documented treatment: therapeutic diphenylcyclopropenone sensitization with weekly scalp DPC. Here the sequenced sample was whole blood, taken before DPC sensitization or 2, 6, or about 24 weeks after (not recorded which). The receptor set was obtained from an adult with alopecia areata. Some clones in this sample may be carry-over from other donors' samples. This table probably holds off-target reads from a library built for another chain.

There are a few counts of this clonotype. This sequence joins TRBV20-1 and TRBJ2-5; 10 bases fit TRBD2. This CDR3 has 15 amino acids. The V and J ends lost 5 bases and 4 bases, in that order; junction bases with no gene match: 10. The germline V gene has CDR1 DFQATT and CDR2 SNEGSKA (reference sequence). The CDR3 protein is CSAGRTSGARETQYF. The CDR3 coding sequence is TGCAGTGCTGGTCGGACTAGCGGCGCGAGAGAGACCCAGTACTTC.

The chain combines TRBV7-3 with TRBJ2-7; the match to TRBD2 covers 8 bases. The length of the CDR3 is 14 residues. Trimming removed 1 base from V and 5 bases from J; junction bases left unmatched: 4. Germline lookup yields CDR1 SGHTA and CDR2 FQGTGA. CDR3 nucleotide sequence: TGTGCCAGCAGCTTAATCGGCGGGAGGCACGAGCAGTACTTC. It specifies CASSLIGGRHEQYF.

The chain links TRBV18 to TRBJ2-3; 13 bases map to TRBD2. CDR1 KGHSH and CDR2 LQKENI come from the germline V gene. Unmatched junction bases numbered 5, after V lost 3 bases and J lost 5 bases. CDR3 length equals 16 residues. The CDR3 region is CASSPTSGRALDTQYF. The CDR3 nucleotides are TGTGCCAGCTCACCTACTAGCGGGAGGGCCCTAGATACGCAGTATTTT.

In its sample, this clonotype was seen a few times. The rearrangement joins TRBV11-3 to TRBJ2-7; D is ambiguous. The CDR3 sequence is 14 residues long. Trimming stripped 5 bases from V and 0 bases from J, with 11 bases between. Germline CDR1 is SGHNT and CDR2 is YENEEA. This CDR3 is CASSVASSSYEQYF. CDR3 DNA sequence: TGTGCCAGCAGCGTAGCTTCTAGCTCCTACGAGCAGTACTTC.

This clonotype was observed a handful of times. This rearrangement joins TRBV2 to TRBJ2-3, with TRBD2 matching 12 bases. CDR3 length equals 16 residues. In germline, CDR1 is SNHLY, CDR2 FYNNEI. V was pared by 0 bases and J by 4 bases, with 2 bases of the junction left unmatched. The CDR3 protein is CASSEALAGGADTQYF. CDR3 coding DNA: TGTGCCAGCAGTGAAGCACTAGCGGGAGGTGCAGATACGCAGTATTTT.

This chain uses TRBV7-9 with TRBJ2-1, with a weak D call TRBD2 (6 bases). This CDR3 is built from 14 residues. Germline CDR1 reads SEHNR; CDR2 reads FQNEAQ (reference sequence). V dropped 2 bases and J dropped 9 bases, with 14 bases sitting between them. The CDR3 is CASSLSREVGEQFF. Written as DNA, the CDR3 is TGTGCCAGCAGCTTAAGCAGGGAGGTCGGTGAGCAGTTCTTC.

V gene TRBV20-1 combines with J gene TRBJ2-2; TRBD1 is a possible D gene (6 bases). With 3 bases removed from V and 5 bases from J, the gap between germline ends came to 16 bases. Germline CDR1 reads DFQATT; CDR2 reads SNEGSKA (reference sequence). This CDR3 region has 15 residues. The CDR3 nucleotides are TGCAGTGCTAGCAATAGGGGGAGCGGAACCGGGGAGCTGTTTTTT. Encoded protein: CSASNRGSGTGELFF.

This chain uses TRBV11-2 with TRBJ2-7; D might be TRBD2 (7 bases). From germline, CDR1 is SGHAT and CDR2 FQNNGV. The CDR3 runs 15 residues. V lost 5 bases to trimming and J lost 5 bases, with 19 bases between them. The CDR3 loop reads CASSRKGGGTHEQYF. The CDR3 DNA follows: TGTGCCAGCAGCCGTAAGGGAGGGGGGACCCACGAGCAGTACTTC.

The chain links TRBV18 to TRBJ2-7, with 7 positions matching TRBD2. Germline CDR1 and CDR2: KGHSH and LQKENI. The CDR3 consists of 13 residues. The trim removed 1 base at V and 3 bases at J, leaving 0 bases unmatched. Here the CDR3 DNA reads TGTGCCAGCTCACCACGGGACTACTACGAGCAGTACTTC. It translates to CASSPRDYYEQYF.

Remarks on this clonotype: A read error may produce the germline difference seen at one junction end. The gene calls are TRBV4-2 and TRBJ2-7, with D possibly being TRBD2 (5 bases). The germline V gene encodes CDR1 LGHNA and CDR2 YNFKEQ. There are 14 residues in the CDR3. The CDR3 DNA sequence: TGTGTCAGCAGCCTCAGCGGAATCACATACGAGCAGTACTTC. It codes for CVSSLSGITYEQYF.

CDR3 protein: CSARGVPTAEEKLFF. DNA of the CDR3: TGCAGTGCTAGAGGGGTACCGACAGCCGAAGAAAAACTGTTTTTT. The genes are TRBV20-1 and TRBJ1-4; possibly TRBD1 for D (5 bases). V was shortened by 1 base and J by 8 bases, with 17 bases between the two germline ends. Germline V gives CDR1 DFQATT, CDR2 SNEGSKA (reference sequence). The CDR3 loop spans 15 amino acids.

The CDR3 nucleotides are TGTGCCAGCAGCGGAGGGACAGCCTCATCTGGGGCCAACGTCCTGACTTTC. This encodes CASSGGTASSGANVLTF. This sequence joins TRBV5-5 and TRBJ2-6; TRBD1 is a possible D gene (7 bases). V gave up 4 bases and J gave up 1 base, with 15 bases separating them. The germline CDR1 and CDR2 sequences are SGHKS and YYEKEE (reference sequence). This CDR3 is 17 amino acids long.